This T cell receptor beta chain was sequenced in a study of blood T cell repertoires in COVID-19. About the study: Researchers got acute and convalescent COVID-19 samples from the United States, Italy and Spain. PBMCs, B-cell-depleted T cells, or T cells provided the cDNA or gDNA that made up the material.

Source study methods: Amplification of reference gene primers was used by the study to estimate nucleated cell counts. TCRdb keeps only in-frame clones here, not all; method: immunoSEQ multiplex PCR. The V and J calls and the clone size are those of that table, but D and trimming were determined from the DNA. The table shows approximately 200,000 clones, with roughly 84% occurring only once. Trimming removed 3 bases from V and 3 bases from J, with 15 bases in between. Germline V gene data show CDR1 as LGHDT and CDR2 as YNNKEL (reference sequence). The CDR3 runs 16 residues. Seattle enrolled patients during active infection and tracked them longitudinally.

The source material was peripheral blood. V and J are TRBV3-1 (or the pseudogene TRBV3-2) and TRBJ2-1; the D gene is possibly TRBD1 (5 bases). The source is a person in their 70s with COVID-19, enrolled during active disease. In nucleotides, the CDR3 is TGTGCCAGCAGCCAGCCGCTAGGGGCCGGCTACAATGAGCAGTTCTTC. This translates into CASSQPLGAGYNEQFF.